This T cell receptor beta chain is from a study of vaccination and CD4 T cells after COVID-19. Across the study: The convalescents, six males and four females, included two who were Hispanic. Post-COVID sampling occurred a median roughly 100 days after diagnosis (range 35 to 161). In the control cultures, a CEFX pool, an HIV-1 Nef pool, or no peptide was supplied.

Treatment here: roughly ten-day PBMC culture with coronavirus spike peptide pools or control peptides (ViraFEST assay). Peptide-pool expansion of antigen-specific T cells preceded TCR sequencing in ViraFEST. Cultured CD4+ T-cell DNA underwent Oncomine TCR Beta short-read sequencing. MiXCR, run by TCRdb on the PCR reads, gives a single entry per CDR3 protein. The sample holds under 15,000 distinct CDR3 sequences; roughly 62% are singletons and the top ten take 7.4%. The CDR3 consists of 14 residues. Per the germline V gene, CDR1 is LNHDA and CDR2 is SQIVND (reference sequence). This clonotype was found a few times. The target antigen is unknown. An end of the junction differs from the germline gene, which may be a read error.

This TCR derives from a human donor who had recovered from COVID-19. The V gene is TRBV19, the J gene TRBJ2-1; D is unresolved. Specimen: CD4+ T cells from blood, cultured in vitro. CDR3 loop: CASSRANSYNEQFF. The CDR3 bases are TGTGCCAGCAGTAGGGCTAACTCCTACAATGAGCAGTTCTTC.